One sample yielded the 5 T cell receptor beta chains listed below, sequenced in a study of T-cell memory formation after mild COVID-19. MiXCR, applied by TCRdb to the 5' RACE reads, yields one record per CDR3 protein. This table has some 340,000 distinct CDR3 sequences, 10% to 15% appearing once. The sequenced sample was PBMCs or a T cell subset sorted from them (not recorded which). These receptors all come from a man aged 18 to 29 who had mild COVID-19 (a few samples of this study predate the infection). Cell type and time point are not known.

In this sample, this clonotype turned up many times. J is TRBJ2-2 and V is TRBV6-5; D gene uncertain. The CDR3 contains 14 residues. Germline V gene sequence: CDR1 MNHEY, CDR2 SVGAGI. Trimming removed 8 bases at V and 2 bases at J, with 12 bases between. This CDR3 is CASGSEFNTGELFF. CDR3 sequence (DNA): TGTGCCAGCGGTTCGGAGTTTAACACCGGGGAGCTGTTTTTT.

This clonotype was found a few times. The genes are TRBV24-1 and TRBJ2-1; no definite D call. Between the trimmed V and J ends, which lost 2 bases and 6 bases, there was a span of 13 bases. Germline V gives CDR1 KGHDR, CDR2 SFDVKD. The CDR3 contains 15 residues. The CDR3 is CATSDSSPGSNEQFF. Written as DNA, the CDR3 is TGTGCCACCAGTGATTCTTCACCCGGCAGCAATGAGCAGTTCTTC.

The CDR3 nucleotides are TGCGCCAGCAGCTTGGGGATATCCGGCGAGCAGTACGTC. It encodes CASSLGISGEQYV. V and J are TRBV5-1 and TRBJ2-7; D remains unclear. V dropped 0 bases and J dropped 6 bases, with 10 bases sitting between them. The V gene's germline CDR1 is SGHRS and CDR2 YFSETQ. This CDR3 contains 13 residues.

This clonotype came up a few times. V usage is TRBV7-9 and J usage is TRBJ1-1; no reliable D call. V lost 4 bases and J 6 bases, leaving 12 bases between the germline ends. This CDR3 comprises 13 residues. CDR1 and CDR2 (germline): SEHNR, FQNEAQ (reference sequence). This CDR3 is CASSSPRSAEAFF. CDR3 in DNA: TGTGCCAGCAGCTCTCCCCGGTCGGCTGAAGCTTTCTTT.

This clonotype was seen only a few times. The CDR3 DNA follows: TGTGCCGGAAAGCGGACAGAAGACAATGAGCAGTTCTTC. Amino acids: CAGKRTEDNEQFF. The chain couples TRBV7-9 to TRBJ2-1, with D possibly matching TRBD1 (6 bases). CDR3 length: 13 residues. Germline CDR1 is SEHNR and CDR2 is FQNEAQ (reference sequence). V shed 11 bases and J shed 5 bases, with 16 bases lying between them.